These T cell receptor beta chains were read from a single sample in a study of shared clonotypes between healthy human individuals. Generated by immunoSEQ multiplex PCR, the TCRdb table keeps only in-frame clones and is missing some. The sample holds about 1.1 million clones, about 80% seen once. The specimen was memory CD4+ T cells from PBMCs. All receptors come from a man younger than 30 in good health. Some clones in this sample may be carry-over from other donors' samples. Each CDR3 is given with its conserved first and last residue. Fields, in order: V gene, CDR3 protein.

>TRBV28
CASRFDTLRYEQYF
>TRBV4-2
CASTRSGANVLTF
>TRBV18
CASSPLGTGTGGEGYGYTF
>TRBV28
CASSPLTQGRPYEQYF
>TRBV19
CASSRWMETQYF
>TRBV2
CASARGRTDTQYF
>TRBV30
CAWGEYNEQFF
>TRBV5-1
CASSDGLAGAHYNEQFF
>TRBV29-1
CSVDPVPGGTDTQYF
>TRBV9
CASSPSPSETEQYF
>TRBV28
CASSFSSVGYTF
>TRBV6-5
CASKEASNSPLHF
>TRBV5-6
CASSFLAGGYQETQYF
>TRBV19
CASSMGRTASNQPQHF
>TRBV5-4
CASSLAADTQYF
>TRBV7-2
CASLTSGIYNEQFF
>TRBV29-1
CSARGLPPYEQYF
>TRBV10-2
CASSEQGVTEAFF
>TRBV15
CATSRDNGGYEAFF
>TRBV5-1
CASSLLAGLTDTQYF
>TRBV28
CASSLLASTEAFF
>TRBV9
CASSAHNPPYNEQFF
>TRBV18
CASSPQEGYSSYNEQFF
>TRBV5-1
CASSSGEGQPQHF
>TRBV2
CASSVLRGSYEQYF